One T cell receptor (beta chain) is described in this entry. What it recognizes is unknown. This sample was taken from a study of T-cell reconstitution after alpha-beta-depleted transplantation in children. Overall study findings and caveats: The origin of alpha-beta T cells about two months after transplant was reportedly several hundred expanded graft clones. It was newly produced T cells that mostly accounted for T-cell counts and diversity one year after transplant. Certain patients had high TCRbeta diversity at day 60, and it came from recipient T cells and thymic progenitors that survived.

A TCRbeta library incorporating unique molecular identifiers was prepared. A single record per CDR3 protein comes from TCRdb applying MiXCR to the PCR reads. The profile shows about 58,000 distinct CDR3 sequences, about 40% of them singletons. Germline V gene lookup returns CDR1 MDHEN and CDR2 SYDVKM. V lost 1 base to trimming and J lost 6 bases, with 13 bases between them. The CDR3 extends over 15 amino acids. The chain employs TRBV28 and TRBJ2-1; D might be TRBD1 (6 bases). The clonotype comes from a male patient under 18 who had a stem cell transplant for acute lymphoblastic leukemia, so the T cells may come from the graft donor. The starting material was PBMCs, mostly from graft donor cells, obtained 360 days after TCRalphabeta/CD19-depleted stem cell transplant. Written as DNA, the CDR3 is TGTGCCAGCAGTTTATACAGGGAGTGGGGCAATGAGCAGTTCTTC. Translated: CASSLYREWGNEQFF.